A selection of T cell receptor beta chains follows, all from one sample in a study of T-cell reconstitution after alpha-beta-depleted transplantation in children. Via MiXCR, TCRdb re-called the PCR reads, giving one row per CDR3 protein. Of 540,000 or so distinct CDR3 sequences listed, under 30% are singletons. This specimen was PBMCs, mostly from graft donor cells, taken 360 days after TCRalphabeta/CD19-depleted stem cell transplant. The receptors originated from a boy less than two years old who had a stem cell transplant for acute myeloid leukemia, so the T cells may come from the graft donor. CDR3s include the opening cysteine and the closing phenylalanine or tryptophan. Fields, in order: clone size, V gene, D gene, J gene, CDR3 DNA, CDR3 protein. D genes are given only for firm matches. Some rows have no size entry. The others give once, few or many, or a class for an expanded clone.

abundance: many; v_gene: TRBV29-1; d_gene: NA; j_gene: TRBJ1-2; CDR3nt: TGCAGCGTCTCCCGGAGAGACGTTAACTATGGCTACACCTTC; CDR3aa: CSVSRRDVNYGYTF
abundance: few; v_gene: TRBV3-1; d_gene: TRBD2; j_gene: TRBJ2-7; CDR3nt: TGTGCCAGCAGCCACCCCCTGGGAGGGTCGACCTACGAGCAGTACTTC; CDR3aa: CASSHPLGGSTYEQYF
abundance: NA; v_gene: TRBV27; d_gene: NA; j_gene: TRBJ1-4; CDR3nt: TGTGCCAGCAGTCTGTCGGGACTTCGCTCTGTAGGTCCTAATGAAAAACTGTTTTTT; CDR3aa: CASSLSGLRSVGPNEKLFF
abundance: NA; v_gene: TRBV20-1; d_gene: TRBD2; j_gene: TRBJ2-1; CDR3nt: TGCTGTGCTAGAGGGCTCCGGACTAGCGGGGGGGCCCTTGAGCAGTTCTTC; CDR3aa: CCARGLRTSGGALEQFF
abundance: few; v_gene: TRBV7-8; d_gene: TRBD2; j_gene: TRBJ2-7; CDR3nt: TGTGCCAGCAGCCGGCCCGGGAGGCGCTCCTACGAGCAGTACTTC; CDR3aa: CASSRPGRRSYEQYF
abundance: many; v_gene: TRBV12-3/TRBV12-4; d_gene: NA; j_gene: TRBJ2-1; CDR3nt: TGTGCCAGCAGTCCCCCGGCTCGGGATGAGCAGTTCTTC; CDR3aa: CASSPPARDEQFF
abundance: many; v_gene: TRBV7-8; d_gene: NA; j_gene: TRBJ1-5; CDR3nt: TGTGCCAGCAGCTTATTGACTTCCAATCAGCCCCAGCATTTT; CDR3aa: CASSLLTSNQPQHF
abundance: few; v_gene: TRBV6-5; d_gene: NA; j_gene: TRBJ2-3; CDR3nt: TGTGCCAGCAGTTACGGGGGCGCGAGTTCAGATACGCAGTATTTT; CDR3aa: CASSYGGASSDTQYF
abundance: NA; v_gene: TRBV5-1; d_gene: TRBD1; j_gene: TRBJ2-2; CDR3nt: TGCGCCAGCAGCACCGGACAGGGGTCGGGCACCGGGGAGCTGTTTTTT; CDR3aa: CASSTGQGSGTGELFF
abundance: many; v_gene: TRBV7-2; d_gene: TRBD1; j_gene: TRBJ1-1; CDR3nt: TGTGCCAGCAGCTTAGAAGGAGACAGGGGGCGCTCAACTTTCTTT; CDR3aa: CASSLEGDRGRSTFF
abundance: few; v_gene: TRBV4-3; d_gene: NA; j_gene: TRBJ2-7; CDR3nt: TGCGCCAGCAGCCAGGGCAGGGGAAGCTCCTACGAGCAGTACTTC; CDR3aa: CASSQGRGSSYEQYF
abundance: NA; v_gene: TRBV29-1; d_gene: NA; j_gene: TRBJ2-5; CDR3nt: TGCAGCGTTCGGGACTCCGGGGAGGAGACCCAGTACTTC; CDR3aa: CSVRDSGEETQYF
abundance: NA; v_gene: TRBV11-2; d_gene: NA; j_gene: TRBJ1-5; CDR3nt: TGTGCCAGCAGCTATCAGGGCCACGTTAATCAGCCCCAGCATTTT; CDR3aa: CASSYQGHVNQPQHF
abundance: few; v_gene: TRBV19; d_gene: NA; j_gene: TRBJ2-2; CDR3nt: TGTGCCAGTAGTATCAGGGGTGACACCGGGGAGCTGTTTTTT; CDR3aa: CASSIRGDTGELFF
abundance: many; v_gene: TRBV20-1; d_gene: NA; j_gene: TRBJ2-5; CDR3nt: TGCAGTGCTAGAGATCTTGTGAAAGAGACCCAGTACTTC; CDR3aa: CSARDLVKETQYF
abundance: NA; v_gene: TRBV15; d_gene: TRBD1; j_gene: TRBJ2-3; CDR3nt: TGTGCCACCAGCAGAGGAGGCCAGGGGGCAACAGATACGCAGTATTTT; CDR3aa: CATSRGGQGATDTQYF
abundance: many; v_gene: TRBV12-3/TRBV12-4; d_gene: NA; j_gene: TRBJ2-2; CDR3nt: TGTGCCAGCAGTTTCACAGTCCTTAGTGGCGGGGAGCTGTTTTTT; CDR3aa: CASSFTVLSGGELFF
abundance: NA; v_gene: TRBV7-2; d_gene: NA; j_gene: TRBJ2-1; CDR3nt: TGTGCCAGCGAGTCTACCACGTCCTACAATGAGCAGTTCTTC; CDR3aa: CASESTTSYNEQFF
abundance: NA; v_gene: TRBV5-4; d_gene: TRBD2; j_gene: TRBJ2-6; CDR3nt: TGTGCCAGCAGCTTGGGATCTAGCGGCAGCTCTGGGGCCAACGTCCTGACTTTC; CDR3aa: CASSLGSSGSSGANVLTF
abundance: once; v_gene: TRBV10-3; d_gene: NA; j_gene: TRBJ1-1; CDR3nt: TGTGCCATCAGTGAGATTTTCATCCAACCGAACACTGAAGCTTTCTTT; CDR3aa: CAISEIFIQPNTEAFF
abundance: NA; v_gene: TRBV4-3; d_gene: NA; j_gene: TRBJ2-7; CDR3nt: TGCGCCAGCAGCCAAGGGCCAGCCGGGTCCTACGAGCAGTACTTC; CDR3aa: CASSQGPAGSYEQYF
abundance: few; v_gene: TRBV20-1; d_gene: NA; j_gene: TRBJ2-1; CDR3nt: TGCAGTGCCCCCGAAGCAGGGAGCTACAATGAGCAGTTCTTC; CDR3aa: CSAPEAGSYNEQFF
abundance: NA; v_gene: TRBV12-3/TRBV12-4; d_gene: NA; j_gene: TRBJ2-4; CDR3nt: TGTGCCAGCAGTTTCCGCCGGAACATTCAGTACTTC; CDR3aa: CASSFRRNIQYF
abundance: once; v_gene: TRBV20-1; d_gene: NA; j_gene: TRBJ1-6; CDR3nt: TGCAGTGCCGTGATACCGGGACTAGGGGCTTCACCCCTCCACTTT; CDR3aa: CSAVIPGLGASPLHF
abundance: once; v_gene: TRBV2; d_gene: TRBD1; j_gene: TRBJ2-3; CDR3nt: TGTGCCAGCAGTGCCCGGGACAGGGGCACAGATACGCAGTATTTT; CDR3aa: CASSARDRGTDTQYF
abundance: many; v_gene: TRBV20-1; d_gene: NA; j_gene: TRBJ2-7; CDR3nt: TGCAGTGCTAGAGACTCGGGGGCCCTCCACTACGAGCAGTACTTC; CDR3aa: CSARDSGALHYEQYF
abundance: few; v_gene: TRBV30; d_gene: NA; j_gene: TRBJ1-2; CDR3nt: TGTGCCTGGGGGGACTATGGCTACACCTTC; CDR3aa: CAWGDYGYTF
abundance: NA; v_gene: TRBV20-1; d_gene: NA; j_gene: TRBJ1-5; CDR3nt: TGCAGTGCTAGTACAGGGATGGGTCAGCCCCAGCATTTT; CDR3aa: CSASTGMGQPQHF
abundance: few; v_gene: TRBV24-1; d_gene: NA; j_gene: TRBJ2-3; CDR3nt: TGTGCCACCAGTGACCCAAGGACAGTAGATACGCAGTATTTT; CDR3aa: CATSDPRTVDTQYF
abundance: many; v_gene: TRBV5-6; d_gene: TRBD2; j_gene: TRBJ2-5; CDR3nt: TGTGCCAGCAGCCTTCCCTGGGGGGGCCAAGAGACCCAGTACTTC; CDR3aa: CASSLPWGGQETQYF
abundance: many; v_gene: TRBV10-3; d_gene: TRBD1; j_gene: TRBJ1-2; CDR3nt: TGTGCCATCAGTGAGTCGATTGCGGGACAGGGTATCTATGGCTACACCTTC; CDR3aa: CAISESIAGQGIYGYTF
abundance: many; v_gene: TRBV29-1; d_gene: NA; j_gene: TRBJ2-5; CDR3nt: TGCAGCGTTCATCGCAGTCCGGAGACCCAGTACTTC; CDR3aa: CSVHRSPETQYF
abundance: many; v_gene: TRBV29-1; d_gene: NA; j_gene: TRBJ2-2; CDR3nt: TGCAGCGTTAACCGCGCGAACACCGGGGAGCTGTTTTTT; CDR3aa: CSVNRANTGELFF
abundance: many; v_gene: TRBV29-1; d_gene: NA; j_gene: TRBJ2-3; CDR3nt: TGCAGCGTTCAGGGGAAACACACAGATACGCAGTATTTT; CDR3aa: CSVQGKHTDTQYF
abundance: few; v_gene: TRBV12-3/TRBV12-4; d_gene: NA; j_gene: TRBJ2-7; CDR3nt: TGTGCCAGCAGCTTTGGCAGGGGCCCTACCTACGAGCAGTACTTC; CDR3aa: CASSFGRGPTYEQYF
abundance: NA; v_gene: TRBV9; d_gene: TRBD2; j_gene: TRBJ2-5; CDR3nt: TGTGCCAGCAGCTCCCGACCCGGACTAGTCCAAGAGACCCAGTACTTC; CDR3aa: CASSSRPGLVQETQYF
abundance: NA; v_gene: TRBV20-1; d_gene: NA; j_gene: TRBJ2-5; CDR3nt: TGCAGTGCTAGAGTGTCGGGAACGGGGGCTGAGACCCAGTACTTC; CDR3aa: CSARVSGTGAETQYF
abundance: many; v_gene: TRBV7-2; d_gene: NA; j_gene: TRBJ2-7; CDR3nt: TGTGCCAGCAGCTTAGAAGGTCCCCTACACTCGGAGGAGCAGTACTTC; CDR3aa: CASSLEGPLHSEEQYF
abundance: NA; v_gene: TRBV11-2; d_gene: NA; j_gene: TRBJ2-5; CDR3nt: TGTGCCAGCAGCTCCCGAGGAGTTGGGGAGACCCAGTACTTC; CDR3aa: CASSSRGVGETQYF
abundance: few; v_gene: TRBV20-1; d_gene: NA; j_gene: TRBJ2-5; CDR3nt: TGCAGTGCTATATCCCCCGCGATCAGCCAAGAGACCCAGTACTTC; CDR3aa: CSAISPAISQETQYF
abundance: many; v_gene: TRBV5-6; d_gene: NA; j_gene: TRBJ2-5; CDR3nt: TGTGCCAGCAGCTTGTATAAACGGACCCAAGAGACCCAGTACTTC; CDR3aa: CASSLYKRTQETQYF
abundance: many; v_gene: TRBV7-3; d_gene: NA; j_gene: TRBJ2-1; CDR3nt: TGTGCCAGCAGCTTAAACCCACCGAATGAGCAGTTCTTC; CDR3aa: CASSLNPPNEQFF
abundance: NA; v_gene: TRBV9; d_gene: NA; j_gene: TRBJ2-2; CDR3nt: TGTGCCAGCAGCGGCCGACATGCCACCGGGGAGCTGTTTTTT; CDR3aa: CASSGRHATGELFF
abundance: many; v_gene: TRBV5-1; d_gene: TRBD2; j_gene: TRBJ2-1; CDR3nt: TGCGCCAGCAGCTTGGGGGGCGGACTAGCTTGGATGGAGCAGTTCTTC; CDR3aa: CASSLGGGLAWMEQFF
abundance: NA; v_gene: TRBV6-1; d_gene: NA; j_gene: TRBJ2-2; CDR3nt: TGTGCCAGCAGTGAAGCGGGCAGAATGGCCGGGGAGCTGTTTTTT; CDR3aa: CASSEAGRMAGELFF
abundance: NA; v_gene: TRBV12-5; d_gene: TRBD1; j_gene: TRBJ1-4; CDR3nt: TGTGCTAGTGGTTTTCTCGGGACAGGGCTAACTAATGAAAAACTGTTTTTT; CDR3aa: CASGFLGTGLTNEKLFF
abundance: many; v_gene: TRBV12-3/TRBV12-4; d_gene: NA; j_gene: TRBJ2-1; CDR3nt: TGTGCCAGCAGTTTCGGGACTCACTACAATGAGCAGTTCTTC; CDR3aa: CASSFGTHYNEQFF
abundance: NA; v_gene: TRBV20-1; d_gene: NA; j_gene: TRBJ2-7; CDR3nt: TGCAGTGCGACGACAGTTTACGAGCAGTACTTC; CDR3aa: CSATTVYEQYF
abundance: many; v_gene: TRBV12-3/TRBV12-4; d_gene: TRBD1; j_gene: TRBJ2-6; CDR3nt: TGTGCCAGCAGTGCCCGACAGGGCAGCTCTGGGGCCAACGTCCTGACTTTC; CDR3aa: CASSARQGSSGANVLTF
abundance: few; v_gene: TRBV29-1; d_gene: TRBD1; j_gene: TRBJ2-1; CDR3nt: TGCAGCGTAGACAAAGGGGGGACAGGCGCCTACAATGAGCAGTTCTTC; CDR3aa: CSVDKGGTGAYNEQFF
abundance: NA; v_gene: TRBV6-2/TRBV6-3; d_gene: NA; j_gene: TRBJ2-1; CDR3nt: TGTGCCAGCAGGATGATCCCTTTTAGCGATGAGCAGTTCTTC; CDR3aa: CASRMIPFSDEQFF
abundance: NA; v_gene: TRBV11-2; d_gene: TRBD1; j_gene: TRBJ2-5; CDR3nt: TGTGCCAGCAGCTGGAATTCGGGACAGGGTGACGCCCAGTACTTC; CDR3aa: CASSWNSGQGDAQYF
abundance: NA; v_gene: TRBV29-1; d_gene: TRBD1; j_gene: TRBJ1-1; CDR3nt: TGCAGCCCCAGGGGGCTTACGAACACTGAAGCTTTCTTT; CDR3aa: CSPRGLTNTEAFF
abundance: few; v_gene: TRBV5-5; d_gene: NA; j_gene: TRBJ2-5; CDR3nt: TGTGCCAGCAGCTTGGTTCCGATACAAGAGACCCAGTACTTC; CDR3aa: CASSLVPIQETQYF
abundance: few; v_gene: TRBV12-3/TRBV12-4; d_gene: NA; j_gene: TRBJ2-7; CDR3nt: TGTGCCAGCAGGACTGGGGACCGTTACGCTAGCGAGCAGTACTTC; CDR3aa: CASRTGDRYASEQYF
abundance: NA; v_gene: TRBV6-5; d_gene: TRBD1; j_gene: TRBJ2-5; CDR3nt: TGTGCCAGCAGTTACTTGGACAGGGGTGGGGAGACCCAGTACTTC; CDR3aa: CASSYLDRGGETQYF
abundance: few; v_gene: TRBV24-1; d_gene: TRBD2; j_gene: TRBJ2-4; CDR3nt: TGTGCCACCAGTGCACAGACTAGCGGTTCCCAGCGAAACATTCAGTACTTC; CDR3aa: CATSAQTSGSQRNIQYF